The 30 T cell receptor beta chains reported below all come from one sample, sequenced in a study of metastatic and nonmetastatic thyroid tumors. TCRdb re-clonotyped the PCR reads via MiXCR. This repertoire shows 30,000 to 45,000 clones, 28% found once; its top ten account for around 9.9%. Thyroid surgery was performed in patients who had received no treatment beforehand. Input material: blood. The receptors stem from a male donor with papillary thyroid cancer or a benign thyroid nodule (not recorded which). Some clones in this sample may be carry-over from other donors' samples.

This clone appeared a few times. The chain recombines TRBV11-1 with TRBJ2-3, with D perhaps matching TRBD1 (6 bases). Germline V lookup: CDR1 SGHAT, CDR2 FQDESV (reference sequence). CDR3 size: 14 residues. The ends were cut back, 3 bases at V and 0 bases at J, with 7 bases in the middle. This chain's CDR3 is CASSLGASTDTQYF. The CDR3 nucleotides are TGTGCCAGCAGCTTGGGGGCGAGCACAGATACGCAGTATTTT.

The rearrangement uses TRBV20-1 and TRBJ2-7, with 11 bases that match TRBD2. The CDR3 runs 17 residues. CDR1 DFQATT and CDR2 SNEGSKA come from the germline V gene (reference sequence). Trimming took 0 bases from V and 2 from J; bases not matched to a gene: 9. Written as DNA, the CDR3 is TGCAGTGCTAGAGATGCGTCGGGTAGCGGGAGGGCCTACGAGCAGTACTTC. Residues: CSARDASGSGRAYEQYF.

The genes are TRBV6-1 and TRBJ1-6; D call uncertain. Germline assignment: CDR1 MNHNS and CDR2 SASEGT. The length of the CDR3 is 17 residues. Trimming took 2 bases from V and 14 from J, leaving 25 bases between them. The CDR3 here is CASSETGRSRVGGTLHF. The DNA for the CDR3 is TGTGCCAGCAGTGAAACGGGCAGGAGTCGGGTAGGTGGAACCCTCCACTTT.

The rearrangement joins TRBV11-2 to TRBJ2-7, with TRBD2 matching over 8 bases. Unmatched junction bases numbered 9, after V lost 1 base and J lost 7 bases. The CDR3 has 15 amino acids. Per germline, CDR1 SGHAT and CDR2 FQNNGV. The CDR3 nucleotides are TGTGCCAGCAGCTTAGTTGCGGGAGGCCCTGGGGAGCAGTACTTC. It yields the protein CASSLVAGGPGEQYF.

The V and J genes are TRBV20-1 and TRBJ1-6; D uncertain. The CDR3 contains 13 residues. V was pared by 3 bases and J by 9 bases, with 12 bases between. In germline, CDR1 is DFQATT, CDR2 SNEGSKA (reference sequence). CDR3 loop: CSASLDPVSPLHF. CDR3 nucleotide sequence: TGCAGTGCTAGTTTAGACCCCGTTTCACCCCTCCACTTT.

With respect to this clone: The junction departs from the called germline gene at one end, perhaps through a read error. The V gene is TRBV19, the J gene TRBJ2-7; TRBD2 might be the D (5 bases). This CDR3 spans 14 amino acids. The germline V gene has CDR1 LNHDA and CDR2 SQIVND (reference sequence). CDR3 coding DNA: TGTGCTAGTAGTTCGGAGGCCGCGGGTTACGAGCAGTACTTC. This gives the protein CASSSEAAGYEQYF.

This clone has a handful of counts. Because the CDR3's place on the DNA is in doubt, the DNA is left out and the CDR3 is given as listed by TCRdb. The rearrangement joins TRBV19 to TRBJ1-6. Germline CDR1 and CDR2: LNHDA and SQIVND (reference sequence). Termini included, the CDR3 measures 15 amino acids. The CDR3 is CASTSAGSYNSPLHF.

This chain joins TRBV5-1 and TRBJ2-7; a weak D match, TRBD1 (7 bases). Germline lookup yields CDR1 SGHRS and CDR2 YFSETQ. There are 13 residues in the CDR3. With 5 bases removed from V and 0 bases from J, the gap between germline ends came to 9 bases. The CDR3 protein is CASREGASYEQYF. The CDR3 coding sequence is TGCGCCAGCAGGGAGGGGGCCTCCTACGAGCAGTACTTC.

This clone was observed many times. This chain links TRBV5-1 with TRBJ2-2, with D possibly being TRBD2 (6 bases). The CDR3 has 15 residues. The germline CDR1 and CDR2 sequences are SGHRS and YFSETQ. Trimming removed 1 base from V and 4 bases from J, with 11 bases in between. CDR3: CASSLNPGGTGELFF. The CDR3 nucleotides read TGCGCCAGCAGCTTGAACCCCGGGGGCACCGGGGAGCTGTTTTTT. The full variable domain, with the rest looked up from reference TRBV5-1 and TRBJ2-2, is KAGVTQTPRYLIKTRGQQVTLSCSPISGHRSVSWYQQTPGQGLQFLFEYFSETQRNKGNFPGRFSGRQFSNSRSEMNVSTLELGDSALYLCASSLNPGGTGELFFGEGSRLTVL.

This clone is judged medium-sized. The J gene is TRBJ1-2, the V gene TRBV5-1; possible D gene TRBD1, 5 bases. Germline-derived CDR1 and CDR2 are SGHRS and YFSETQ. Between the trimmed V and J ends, which lost 0 bases and 5 bases, there was a span of 11 bases. The CDR3 runs 14 residues. The CDR3 sequence: CASSLEQANYGYTF. CDR3 sequence (DNA): TGCGCCAGCAGCTTGGAACAGGCGAATTATGGCTACACCTTC.

This chain connects TRBV3-1 to TRBJ2-7, with D perhaps TRBD1 or TRBD2 (6 bases each). The length of the CDR3 is 14 residues. Trimming removed 0 bases at V and 3 bases at J, with 9 bases between. CDR1 is LGHDT and CDR2 is YNNKEL in the germline V gene (reference sequence). The CDR3 DNA follows: TGTGCCAGCAGCCAAGAAGGGGGACTCTACGAGCAGTACTTC. Its translation is CASSQEGGLYEQYF.

The chain couples TRBV5-1 to TRBJ2-5, with TRBD1 matching over 8 bases. The CDR3 loop spans 15 amino acids. Germline V gene data show CDR1 as SGHRS and CDR2 as YFSETQ. V lost 0 bases and J lost 7; bases outside the gene matches: 8. Written as DNA, the CDR3 is TGCGCCAGCAGCTTGGTTGCAGGGGGCACGTTGACCCAGTACTTC. It translates to CASSLVAGGTLTQYF.

This clone was counted once. The chain recombines TRBV18 with TRBJ2-7; D unclear. Germline V gives CDR1 KGHSH, CDR2 LQKENI. V lost 0 bases to trimming and J lost 3 bases, with 15 bases between them. The CDR3 covers 16 residues. The CDR3: CASSPPLSNSYYEQYF. CDR3 DNA: TGTGCCAGCTCACCACCCTTAAGTAACAGCTACTACGAGCAGTACTTC.

Only a few counts were recorded for this clone. The chain combines TRBV19 with TRBJ1-6, with D perhaps TRBD1 (5 bases). There are 14 residues in the CDR3. The germline V and J ends were trimmed by 3 bases and 10 bases, with 13 bases remaining between them. Looked up from germline, CDR1 is LNHDA and CDR2 is SQIVND (reference sequence). CDR3 bases: TGTGCCAGTAGTATCTCAGACAGTTCGTCACCCCTCCACTTT. Amino acids: CASSISDSSSPLHF.

In its sample, this clone ranks as medium-sized (0.01 to 0.1%). The chain is built from TRBV2 and TRBJ2-7; 11 nucleotides agree with TRBD1. The CDR3 has 12 residues. V dropped 7 bases and J dropped 10; count of bases not matched to a gene: 6. The germline gives CDR1 SNHLY, CDR2 FYNNEI. CDR3 DNA: TGTGCCAGCACCCCGGGACAGGGGGACCAGTACTTC. This encodes CASTPGQGDQYF.

This sequence joins TRBV6-1 and TRBJ2-1; 9 bases agree with TRBD2. The length of the CDR3 is 14 residues. Germline V gene lookup returns CDR1 MNHNS and CDR2 SASEGT. The junction had 12 bases not matched to a gene; V was cut back by 11 bases and J by 7 bases. This CDR3 is CASLGGTSLNEQFF. The CDR3 DNA is TGTGCCTCACTAGGTGGGACTAGCCTGAATGAGCAGTTCTTC.

To note about this clone: An end of the junction does not agree with germline; a read error may underlie this. The rearrangement links TRBV4-1 to TRBJ2-1, with 8 bases aligning to TRBD2. Germline assignment: CDR1 MGHRA and CDR2 YSYEKL. The CDR3 sequence is 11 residues long. In DNA form, the CDR3 reads TGCGCCAGCAGCCAAGGGACTAGCCTACTCTTC. Encoded protein: CASSQGTSLLF.

The CDR3: CASSPGQGLRGQYF. The CDR3 DNA follows: TGTGCCAGCAGCCCCGGACAGGGGCTACGAGGGCAGTACTTC. The V gene is TRBV5-4, the J gene TRBJ2-7; TRBD1 matches 9 bases. Germline CDR1 is SGHNT and CDR2 is YYREEE (reference sequence). The junction had 11 bases not matched to a gene; V was cut back by 4 bases and J by 9 bases. This CDR3 contains 14 residues.

The genes are TRBV28 and TRBJ2-4; the match to TRBD2 covers 10 bases. Per the germline V gene, CDR1 is MDHEN and CDR2 is SYDVKM. J lost 0 bases, V lost 2 bases, and 4 bases had no gene match. This CDR3 has 17 residues. CDR3 coding DNA: TGTGCCAGCAGTTTAAAGCTAGCGGGGGCAGCCAAAAACATTCAGTACTTC. It yields the protein CASSLKLAGAAKNIQYF. Full variable domain (rest looked up from reference TRBV28 and TRBJ2-4): DVKVTQSSRYLVKRTGEKVFLECVQDMDHENMFWYRQDPGLGLRLIYFSYDVKMKEKGDIPEGYSVSREKKERFSLILESASTNQTSMYLCASSLKLAGAAKNIQYFGAGTRLSVL.

The gene calls are TRBV18 and TRBJ2-7; D is perhaps TRBD2 (5 bases). The germline V and J ends were trimmed by 6 bases and 4 bases, with 13 bases remaining between them. This CDR3 has 13 amino acids. CDR1 and CDR2 (germline): KGHSH, LQKENI. The CDR3 DNA reads TGTGCCAGCTCGCCTACTAGAAATTACGAGCAGTACTTC. Translating it yields CASSPTRNYEQYF.

This chain connects TRBV5-1 to TRBJ1-1; D gene uncertain. V lost 1 base to trimming and J lost 0 bases, with 7 bases between them. The CDR3 has 14 residues. Germline V CDR1 and CDR2: SGHRS, YFSETQ. Written as DNA, the CDR3 is TGCGCCAGCAGCTTGACAGAAATGAACACTGAAGCTTTCTTT. Amino acids: CASSLTEMNTEAFF.

This sequence joins TRBV20-1 and TRBJ2-5; TRBD2 agrees at 8 bases. After removal of 0 bases from V and 12 bases from J, the junction contained 9 bases not matched to a gene. CDR1 and CDR2 from the germline V gene are DFQATT and SNEGSKA (reference sequence). This CDR3 is 13 amino acids long. The CDR3 region has the DNA TGCAGTGCTAGAGATCAGGCTAGCGGGTGGGAGTACTTC. Its translation: CSARDQASGWEYF.

V usage is TRBV20-1 and J usage is TRBJ2-7; no firm D call. Germline V gives CDR1 DFQATT, CDR2 SNEGSKA (reference sequence). There are 13 residues in the CDR3. The ends were cut back, 1 base at V and 3 bases at J, with 10 bases in the middle. CDR3 DNA sequence: TGCAGTGCTAGAGGAGATCGACTCTACGAGCAGTACTTC. Translated, it gives CSARGDRLYEQYF.

The sample holds one count of this clone. The gene calls are TRBV5-1 and TRBJ2-7, with a tentative D call TRBD1 (5 bases). Trimming removed 6 bases from V and 0 bases from J, with 22 bases in between. CDR1 and CDR2 from the germline V gene are SGHRS and YFSETQ. The CDR3 contains 17 residues. The CDR3 DNA reads TGCGCCAGCACGATAGGGGCATTTTATAACAGCTCCTACGAGCAGTACTTC. It codes for CASTIGAFYNSSYEQYF. The variable domain in full, completed from reference TRBV5-1 and TRBJ2-7, reads KAGVTQTPRYLIKTRGQQVTLSCSPISGHRSVSWYQQTPGQGLQFLFEYFSETQRNKGNFPGRFSGRQFSNSRSEMNVSTLELGDSALYLCASTIGAFYNSSYEQYFGPGTRLTVT.

In its sample, this clone was seen many times. The rearrangement joins TRBV12-3 or TRBV12-4 to TRBJ2-1; a weak D match, TRBD2 (6 bases). The CDR3 has 15 amino acids. V dropped 7 bases and J dropped 7 bases, with 20 bases sitting between them. The CDR3 DNA reads as TGTGCCAGCATTGGGACTGTCCTCGATTTGAATGAGCAGTTCTTC. As protein: CASIGTVLDLNEQFF.

V is TRBV27 and J is TRBJ2-3; D not certain. Per the germline V gene, CDR1 is MNHEY and CDR2 is SMNVEV (reference sequence). This CDR3 contains 11 residues. The V end was cut by 4 bases, the J end by 7 bases, with 6 bases between. In nucleotides, the CDR3 is TGTGCCAGCAGTTCCACCCATACGCAGTATTTT. Translation: CASSSTHTQYF.

V is TRBV6-1 and J is TRBJ2-7; 9 nucleotides line up with TRBD1. V shed 5 bases and J 10 bases; nucleotides not matched to a gene: 6. This CDR3 has 12 residues. From germline, CDR1 is MNHNS and CDR2 SASEGT. The CDR3 loop reads CASSPGQGRQYF. CDR3 in DNA: TGTGCCAGCAGTCCAGGACAGGGGAGACAGTACTTC.

The chain links TRBV7-6 to TRBJ2-1, with 13 bases fitting TRBD2. Unmatched junction bases numbered 10, after V lost 3 bases and J lost 8 bases. The CDR3 totals 17 residues. Per the germline V gene, CDR1 is SGHVS and CDR2 is FNYEAQ. CDR3 nucleotide sequence: TGTGCCAGCAGCTTTGGGACTAGCGGGATGGGGAGGGATGAGCAGTTCTTC. It is translated as CASSFGTSGMGRDEQFF.

The DNA for the CDR3 is TGTGCCAGCAGCTGGAACGGGAACACTGAAGCTTTCTTT. Translated, it gives CASSWNGNTEAFF. The J gene is TRBJ1-1, the V gene TRBV5-5; D is undetermined. Trimming left V 3 bases short and J 1 base short, with 7 bases between. From germline, CDR1 is SGHKS and CDR2 YYEKEE (reference sequence). This CDR3 contains 13 residues.

The chain is built from TRBV6-1 and TRBJ1-1; D gene unclear. Germline V gene data show CDR1 as MNHNS and CDR2 as SASEGT. The CDR3 has 13 amino acids. Trimming took 0 bases from V and 7 from J, leaving 9 bases between them. CDR3 nucleotide sequence: TGTGCCAGCAGTGAAGCGAGACGTTTTGAAGCTTTCTTT. Protein product: CASSEARRFEAFF.